Sequencing of this T cell receptor beta chain was carried out in a study of metastatic and nonmetastatic thyroid tumors. Study background: It was across blood and tumor or nodule tissue from malignant and benign thyroid patients that repertoires were compared.

Authors' data handling: Researchers built a distant-metastasis classifier for papillary thyroid cancer that drew on CDR3 differences across clinicopathological groups. TCRdb ran MiXCR on the PCR reads. It is TCRdb's table, rather than the study itself, that gives the V and J calls and clone size. Here the sample spans fewer than 40,000 clones, over 40% being singletons. Each patient went into thyroid surgery without having received any treatment. There are a few counts of this clone. No antigen is known for it. Study-wide points: In blood and tumor, TCR beta diversity was reportedly significantly higher in malignant thyroid tumors than in benign nodules.

The TCR sequence derives from a male donor with papillary thyroid cancer or a benign thyroid nodule (not recorded which). Some clones in this sample may be carry-over from other donors' samples. The material sequenced was tumor tissue.

CDR3 nucleotide sequence: TGTGCCAGCAGGTTGTTAGACAATGAGCAGTTCTTC. It translates to CASRLLDNEQFF. V and J are TRBV2 and TRBJ2-1; D is ambiguous. The CDR3 is 12 amino acids. Trimming cost V 6 bases and J 5 bases, with 8 bases left between them. Germline V gives CDR1 SNHLY, CDR2 FYNNEI. The complete variable domain, with remaining parts taken from reference TRBV2 and TRBJ2-1, reads EPEVTQTPSHQVTQMGQEVILRCVPISNHLYFYWYRQILGQKVEFLVSFYNNEISEKSEIFDDQFSVERPDGSNFTLKIRSTKLEDSAMYFCASRLLDNEQFFGPGTRLTVL.